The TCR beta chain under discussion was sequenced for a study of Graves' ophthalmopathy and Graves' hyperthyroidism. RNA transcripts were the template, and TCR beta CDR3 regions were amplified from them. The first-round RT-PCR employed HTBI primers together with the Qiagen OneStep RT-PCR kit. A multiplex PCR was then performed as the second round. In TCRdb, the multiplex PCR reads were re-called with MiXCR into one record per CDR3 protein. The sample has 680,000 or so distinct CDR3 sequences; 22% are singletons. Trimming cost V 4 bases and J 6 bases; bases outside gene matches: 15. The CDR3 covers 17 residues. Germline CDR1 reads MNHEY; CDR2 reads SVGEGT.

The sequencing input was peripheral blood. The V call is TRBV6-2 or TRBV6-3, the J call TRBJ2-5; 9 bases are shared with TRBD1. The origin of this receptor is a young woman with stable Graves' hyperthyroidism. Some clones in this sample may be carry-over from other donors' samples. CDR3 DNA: TGTGCCAGCAGTTTCTTACCCGGGACAGGGATCGGGAAGACCCAGTACTTC. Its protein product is CASSFLPGTGIGKTQYF.